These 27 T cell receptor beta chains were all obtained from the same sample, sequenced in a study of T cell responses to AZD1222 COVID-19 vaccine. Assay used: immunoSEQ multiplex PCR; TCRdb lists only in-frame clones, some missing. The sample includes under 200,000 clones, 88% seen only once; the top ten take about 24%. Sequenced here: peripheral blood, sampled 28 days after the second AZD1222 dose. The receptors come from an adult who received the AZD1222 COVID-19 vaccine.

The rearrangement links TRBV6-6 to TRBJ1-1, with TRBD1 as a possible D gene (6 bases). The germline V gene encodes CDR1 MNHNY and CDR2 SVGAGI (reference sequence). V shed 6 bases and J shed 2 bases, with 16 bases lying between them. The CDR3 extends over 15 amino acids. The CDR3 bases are TGTGCCAGCAGCGGTACAGGGTCTATCAACACTGAAGCTTTCTTT. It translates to CASSGTGSINTEAFF.

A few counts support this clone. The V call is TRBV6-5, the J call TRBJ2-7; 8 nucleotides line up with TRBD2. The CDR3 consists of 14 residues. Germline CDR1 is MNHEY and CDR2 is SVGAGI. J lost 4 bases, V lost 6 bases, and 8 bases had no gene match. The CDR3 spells CASRSSGSGYEQYF. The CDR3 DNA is TGTGCCAGCAGGTCAAGCGGGAGCGGATACGAGCAGTACTTC.

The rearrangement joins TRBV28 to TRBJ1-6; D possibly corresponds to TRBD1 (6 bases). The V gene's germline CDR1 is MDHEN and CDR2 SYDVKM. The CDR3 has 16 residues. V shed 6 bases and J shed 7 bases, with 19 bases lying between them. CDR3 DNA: TGTGCCAGCAGCCTCCTGGGGGCCTTAGTAAATTCACCCCTCCACTTT. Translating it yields CASSLLGALVNSPLHF.

CDR3 sequence: CASSAVSAGHSYNEQFF. The CDR3 DNA follows: TGTGCCAGCAGCGCAGTTTCAGCGGGACACTCCTACAATGAGCAGTTCTTC. This chain uses TRBV5-5 with TRBJ2-1; weak D call: TRBD2 (7 bases). The CDR3 covers 17 residues. The V end was cut by 4 bases, the J end by 0 bases, with 17 bases between. Germline V CDR1 and CDR2: SGHKS, YYEKEE (reference sequence).

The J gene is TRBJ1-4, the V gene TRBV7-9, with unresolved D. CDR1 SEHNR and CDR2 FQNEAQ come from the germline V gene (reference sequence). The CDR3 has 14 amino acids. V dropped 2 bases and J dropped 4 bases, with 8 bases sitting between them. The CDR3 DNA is TGTGCCAGCAGCTTATCGGGGTTTAATGAAAAACTGTTTTTT. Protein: CASSLSGFNEKLFF.

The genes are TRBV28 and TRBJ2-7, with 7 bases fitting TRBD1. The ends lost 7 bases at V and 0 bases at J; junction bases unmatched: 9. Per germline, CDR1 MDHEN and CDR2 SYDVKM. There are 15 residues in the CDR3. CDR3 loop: CASTSSGDSSYEQYF. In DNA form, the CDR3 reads TGTGCCAGCACCTCTAGTGGGGACAGCTCCTACGAGCAGTACTTC.

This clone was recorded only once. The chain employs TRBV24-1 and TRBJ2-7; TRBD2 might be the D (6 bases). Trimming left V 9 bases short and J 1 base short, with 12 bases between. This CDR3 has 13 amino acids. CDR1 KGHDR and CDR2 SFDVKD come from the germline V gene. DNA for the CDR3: TGTGCCACCGGAGGGGCACATTCCTACGAGCAGTACTTC. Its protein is CATGGAHSYEQYF.

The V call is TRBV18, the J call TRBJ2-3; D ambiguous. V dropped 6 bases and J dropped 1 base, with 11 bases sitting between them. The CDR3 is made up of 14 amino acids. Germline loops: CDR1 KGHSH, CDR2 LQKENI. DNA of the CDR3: TGTGCCAGCTCCTCCGTTGGGCGCACAGATACGCAGTATTTT. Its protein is CASSSVGRTDTQYF.

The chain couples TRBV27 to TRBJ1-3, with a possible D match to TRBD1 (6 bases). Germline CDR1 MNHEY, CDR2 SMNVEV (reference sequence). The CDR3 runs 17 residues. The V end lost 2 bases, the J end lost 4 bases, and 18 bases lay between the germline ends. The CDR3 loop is CASSLRPYGGYGNTIYF. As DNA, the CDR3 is TGTGCCAGCAGTTTAAGACCTTACGGGGGCTACGGAAACACCATATATTTT.

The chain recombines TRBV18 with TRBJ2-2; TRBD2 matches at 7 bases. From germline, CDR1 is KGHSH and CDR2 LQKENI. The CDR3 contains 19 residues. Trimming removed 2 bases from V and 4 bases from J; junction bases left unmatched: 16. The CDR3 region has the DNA TGTGCCAGCTCACCAACCCGATCGAGCGGGATAGGCGGCACCGGGGAGCTGTTTTTT. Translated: CASSPTRSSGIGGTGELFF.

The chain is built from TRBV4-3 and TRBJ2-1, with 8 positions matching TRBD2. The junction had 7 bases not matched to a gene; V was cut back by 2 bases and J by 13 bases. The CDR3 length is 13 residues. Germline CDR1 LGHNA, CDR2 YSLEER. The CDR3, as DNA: TGCGCCAGCAGCCAAACCGGGACTAGAATCCAGTTCTTC. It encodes CASSQTGTRIQFF.

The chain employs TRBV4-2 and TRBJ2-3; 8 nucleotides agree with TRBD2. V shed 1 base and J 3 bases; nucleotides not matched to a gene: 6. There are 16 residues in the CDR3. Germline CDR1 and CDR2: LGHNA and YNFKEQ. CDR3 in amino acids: CASSQAGGPSTDTQYF. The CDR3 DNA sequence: TGTGCCAGCAGCCAAGCGGGAGGGCCCTCAACAGATACGCAGTATTTT.

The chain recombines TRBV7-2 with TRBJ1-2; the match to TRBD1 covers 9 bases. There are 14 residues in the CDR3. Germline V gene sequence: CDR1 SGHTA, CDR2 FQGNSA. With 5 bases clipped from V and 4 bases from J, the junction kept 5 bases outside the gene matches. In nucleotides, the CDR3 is TGTGCCAGCAGCGCGGACAGGGGCGGCTATGGCTACACCTTC. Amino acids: CASSADRGGYGYTF.

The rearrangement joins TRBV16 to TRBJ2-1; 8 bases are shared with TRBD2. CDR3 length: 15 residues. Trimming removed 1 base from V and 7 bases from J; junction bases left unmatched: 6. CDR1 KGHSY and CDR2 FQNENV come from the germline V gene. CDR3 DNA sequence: TGTGCCAGCAGCCAATTTGCGGGAGGTTTTAATGAGCAGTTCTTC. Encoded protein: CASSQFAGGFNEQFF.

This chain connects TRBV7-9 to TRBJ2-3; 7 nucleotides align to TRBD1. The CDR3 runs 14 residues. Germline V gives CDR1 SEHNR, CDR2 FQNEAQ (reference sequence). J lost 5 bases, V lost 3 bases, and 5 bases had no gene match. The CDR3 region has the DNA TGTGCCAGCAGCTTGGGACAGTCCATAGATACGCAGTATTTT. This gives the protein CASSLGQSIDTQYF. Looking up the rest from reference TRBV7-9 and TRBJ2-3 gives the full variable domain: DTGVSQNPRHKITKRGQNVTFRCDPISEHNRLYWYRQTLGQGPEFLTYFQNEAQLEKSRLLSDRFSAERPKGSFSTLEIQRTEQGDSAMYLCASSLGQSIDTQYFGPGTRLTVL.

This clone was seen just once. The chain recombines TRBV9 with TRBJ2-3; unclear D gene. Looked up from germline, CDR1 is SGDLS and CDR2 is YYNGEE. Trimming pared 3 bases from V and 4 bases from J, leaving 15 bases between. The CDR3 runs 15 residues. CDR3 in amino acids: CASSETGANSDTQYF. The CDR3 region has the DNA TGTGCCAGCAGCGAGACTGGAGCTAACTCAGATACGCAGTATTTT.

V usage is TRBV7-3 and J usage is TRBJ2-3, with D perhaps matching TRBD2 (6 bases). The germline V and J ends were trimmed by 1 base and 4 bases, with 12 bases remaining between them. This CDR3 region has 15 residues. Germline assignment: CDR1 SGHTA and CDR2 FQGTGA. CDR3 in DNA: TGTGCCAGCAGCTTAATAGCGGTTGGTGCAGATACGCAGTATTTT. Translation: CASSLIAVGADTQYF. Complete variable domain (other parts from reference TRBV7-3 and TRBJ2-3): GAGVSQTPSNKVTEKGKYVELRCDPISGHTALYWYRQSLGQGPEFLIYFQGTGAADDSGLPNDRFFAVRPEGSVSTLKIQRTERGDSAVYLCASSLIAVGADTQYFGPGTRLTVL.

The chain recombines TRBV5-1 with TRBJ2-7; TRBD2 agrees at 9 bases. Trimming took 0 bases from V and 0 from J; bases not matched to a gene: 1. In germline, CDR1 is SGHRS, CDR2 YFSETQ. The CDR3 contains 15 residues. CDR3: CASSLGSGSSYEQYF. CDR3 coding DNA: TGCGCCAGCAGCTTGGGTAGCGGGAGCTCCTACGAGCAGTACTTC.

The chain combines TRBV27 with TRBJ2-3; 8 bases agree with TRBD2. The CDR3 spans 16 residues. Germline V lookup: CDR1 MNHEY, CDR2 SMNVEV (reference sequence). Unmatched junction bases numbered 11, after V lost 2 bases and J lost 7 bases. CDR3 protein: CASSLAGGELAYTQYF. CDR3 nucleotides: TGTGCCAGCAGTTTAGCGGGAGGTGAACTTGCGTATACGCAGTATTTT.

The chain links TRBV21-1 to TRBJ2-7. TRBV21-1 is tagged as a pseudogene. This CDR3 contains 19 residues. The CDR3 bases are TGTGCCAGCAGCAAAACTGCTCTATCCGGGGCGCCTGAAGGGTACGAGCAGTACTTC. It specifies CASSKTALSGAPEGYEQYF.

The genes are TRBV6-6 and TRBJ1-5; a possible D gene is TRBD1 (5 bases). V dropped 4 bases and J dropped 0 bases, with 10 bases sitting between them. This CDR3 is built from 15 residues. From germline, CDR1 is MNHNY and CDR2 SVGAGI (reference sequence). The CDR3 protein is CASSFRDRSNQPQHF. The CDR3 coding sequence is TGTGCCAGCAGTTTCCGGGACCGTAGCAATCAGCCCCAGCATTTT.

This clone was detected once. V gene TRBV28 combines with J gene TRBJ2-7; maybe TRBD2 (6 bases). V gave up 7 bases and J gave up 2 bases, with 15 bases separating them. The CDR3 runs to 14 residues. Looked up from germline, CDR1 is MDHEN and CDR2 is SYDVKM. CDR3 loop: CASITGVYPYEQYF. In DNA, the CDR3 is TGTGCCAGCATAACGGGAGTCTATCCCTACGAGCAGTACTTC.

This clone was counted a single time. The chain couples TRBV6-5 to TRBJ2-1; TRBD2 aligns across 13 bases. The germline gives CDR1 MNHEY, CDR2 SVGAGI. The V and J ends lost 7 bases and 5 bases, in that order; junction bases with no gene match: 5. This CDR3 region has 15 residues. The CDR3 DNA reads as TGTGCCAGCAACTCCGGGACTAGCGGGAACAATGAGCAGTTCTTC. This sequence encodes CASNSGTSGNNEQFF.

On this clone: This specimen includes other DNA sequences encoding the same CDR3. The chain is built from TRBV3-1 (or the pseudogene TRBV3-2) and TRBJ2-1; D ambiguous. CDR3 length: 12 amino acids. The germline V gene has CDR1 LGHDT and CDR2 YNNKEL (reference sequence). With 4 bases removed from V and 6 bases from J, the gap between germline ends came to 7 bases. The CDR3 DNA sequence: TGTGCCAGCAGCCCCGGACGCAATGAGCAGTTCTTC. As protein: CASSPGRNEQFF.

The CDR3 sequence: CASSYESAGDYEQYF. For the CDR3, the DNA is TGTGCCAGCAGTTACGAATCAGCGGGAGACTACGAGCAGTACTTC. The chain is built from TRBV6-2 or TRBV6-3 and TRBJ2-7; TRBD2 matches 8 bases. The germline V gene has CDR1 MNHEY and CDR2 SVGEGT. Germline trimming cut 2 bases from V and 3 bases from J; bases unmatched to any gene: 6. The CDR3 loop spans 15 amino acids.

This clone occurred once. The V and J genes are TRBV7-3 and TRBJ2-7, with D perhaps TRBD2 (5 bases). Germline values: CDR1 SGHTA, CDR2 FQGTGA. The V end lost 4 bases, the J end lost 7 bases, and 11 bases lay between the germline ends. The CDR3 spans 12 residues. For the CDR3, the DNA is TGTGCCAGCAGCTCCGGAGGAGGAGAGCAGTACTTC. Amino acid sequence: CASSSGGGEQYF.

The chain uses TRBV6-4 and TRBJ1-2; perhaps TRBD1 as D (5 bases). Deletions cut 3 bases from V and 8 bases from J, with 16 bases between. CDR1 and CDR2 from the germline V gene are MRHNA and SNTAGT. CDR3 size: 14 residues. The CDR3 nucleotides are TGTGCCAGCAGTGAACGAAGGGGAAGCGACGGCTACACCTTC. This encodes CASSERRGSDGYTF.